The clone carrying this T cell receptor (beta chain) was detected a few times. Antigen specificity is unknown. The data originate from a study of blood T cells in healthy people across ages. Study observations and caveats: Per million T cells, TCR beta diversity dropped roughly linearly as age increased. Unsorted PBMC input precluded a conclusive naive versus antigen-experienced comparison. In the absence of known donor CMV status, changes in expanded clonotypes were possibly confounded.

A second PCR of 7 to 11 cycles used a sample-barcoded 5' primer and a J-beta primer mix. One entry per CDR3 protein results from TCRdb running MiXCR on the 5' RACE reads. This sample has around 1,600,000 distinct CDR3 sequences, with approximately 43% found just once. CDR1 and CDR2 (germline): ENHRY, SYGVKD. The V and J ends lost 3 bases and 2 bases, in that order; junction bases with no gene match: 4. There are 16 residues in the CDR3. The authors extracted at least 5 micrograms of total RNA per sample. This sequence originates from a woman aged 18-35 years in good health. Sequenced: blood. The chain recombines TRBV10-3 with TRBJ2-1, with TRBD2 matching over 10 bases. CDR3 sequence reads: CAISDLLAGAYNEQFF. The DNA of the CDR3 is TGTGCCATCAGTGATTTGCTAGCGGGGGCCTACAATGAGCAGTTCTTC.